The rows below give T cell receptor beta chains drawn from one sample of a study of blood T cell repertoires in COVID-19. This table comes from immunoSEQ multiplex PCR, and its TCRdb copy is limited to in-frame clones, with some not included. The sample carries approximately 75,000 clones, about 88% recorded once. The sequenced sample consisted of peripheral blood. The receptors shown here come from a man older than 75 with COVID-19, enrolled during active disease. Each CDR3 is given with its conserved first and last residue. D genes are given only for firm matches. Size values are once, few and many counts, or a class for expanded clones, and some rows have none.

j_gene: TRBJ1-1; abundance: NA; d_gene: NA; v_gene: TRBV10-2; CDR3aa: CASSESGRTLNTEAFF; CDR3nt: TGCGCCAGCAGTGAGTCAGGGCGGACACTTAACACTGAAGCTTTCTTT
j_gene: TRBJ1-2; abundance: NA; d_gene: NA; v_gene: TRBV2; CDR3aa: CASSEGRAGGYTF; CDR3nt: TGTGCCAGCAGTGAAGGGCGGGCGGGCGGCTACACCTTC
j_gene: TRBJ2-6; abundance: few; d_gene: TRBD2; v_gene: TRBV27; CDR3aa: CASSPRGGVVFSGANVLTF; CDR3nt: TGTGCCAGCAGTCCCCGGGGGGGGGTGGTCTTCTCTGGGGCCAACGTCCTGACTTTC
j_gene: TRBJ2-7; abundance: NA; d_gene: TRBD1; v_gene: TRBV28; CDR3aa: CASSPPGGQGAFGQYF; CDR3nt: TGTGCCAGCAGCCCACCGGGGGGACAGGGGGCGTTCGGACAGTACTTC
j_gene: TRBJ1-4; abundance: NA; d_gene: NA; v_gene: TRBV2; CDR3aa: CASRGGAKSEKLFF; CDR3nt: TGTGCCAGCAGAGGGGGGGCTAAGAGTGAAAAACTGTTTTTT
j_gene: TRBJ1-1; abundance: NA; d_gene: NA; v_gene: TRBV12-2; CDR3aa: CASRVAGLAGTDTEAFF; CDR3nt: TGTGCAAGTCGCGTCGCGGGTCTGGCGGGGACGGACACTGAAGCTTTCTTT
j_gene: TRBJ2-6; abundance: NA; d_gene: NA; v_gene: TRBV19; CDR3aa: CASSMVGAGANVLTF; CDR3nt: TGTGCCAGTAGTATGGTCGGGGCTGGGGCCAACGTCCTGACTTTC
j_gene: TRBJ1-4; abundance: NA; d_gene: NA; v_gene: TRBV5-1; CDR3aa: CASSLNQGGEKLFF; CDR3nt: TGCGCCAGCAGCTTGAACCAGGGAGGGGAAAAACTGTTTTTT
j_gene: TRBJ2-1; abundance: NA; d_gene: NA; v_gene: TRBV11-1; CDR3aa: CASSPLPGGRNEQFF; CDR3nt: TGTGCCAGCAGCCCATTACCTGGGGGCCGCAATGAGCAGTTCTTC
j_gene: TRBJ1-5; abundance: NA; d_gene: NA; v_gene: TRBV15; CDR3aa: CATSPPYNSNQPQHF; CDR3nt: TGTGCCACCAGCCCCCCATACAATAGCAATCAGCCCCAGCATTTT
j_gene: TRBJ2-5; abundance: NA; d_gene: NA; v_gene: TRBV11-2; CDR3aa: CASSRWGGASKETQYF; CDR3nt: TGTGCCAGCAGCCGATGGGGGGGCGCCAGTAAAGAGACCCAGTACTTC
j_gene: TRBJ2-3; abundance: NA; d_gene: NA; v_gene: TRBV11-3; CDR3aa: CASSSGQNPDTQYF; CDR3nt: TGTGCCAGCAGCTCAGGACAGAACCCAGATACGCAGTATTTT
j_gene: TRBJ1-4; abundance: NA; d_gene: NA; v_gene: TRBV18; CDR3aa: CASSPGLNEKLFF; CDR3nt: TGTGCCAGCTCACCGGGACTAAATGAAAAACTGTTTTTT
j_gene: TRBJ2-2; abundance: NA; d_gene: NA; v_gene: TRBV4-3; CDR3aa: CASSQDPGTYTGELFF; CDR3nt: TGCGCCAGCAGCCAAGATCCGGGGACATACACCGGGGAGCTGTTTTTT
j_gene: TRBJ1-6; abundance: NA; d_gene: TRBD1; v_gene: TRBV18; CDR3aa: CASSPGQARGSYNSPLHF; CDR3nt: TGTGCCAGCTCACCGGGACAGGCAAGGGGCTCCTATAATTCACCCCTCCACTTT
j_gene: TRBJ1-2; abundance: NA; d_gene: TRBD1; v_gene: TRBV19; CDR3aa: CASERTGPSGYGYTF; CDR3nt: TGTGCCAGCGAACGGACAGGGCCCAGCGGCTATGGCTACACCTTC